This passage covers 6 T cell receptor beta chains from one sample sequenced in a study of vaccination effects on CD4 cells after COVID-19. Isolation of CD4+ T cells took place after 10 to 11 days of culture. Their recognized antigens are unknown. Using immunoSEQ multiplex PCR, the repertoire was profiled, and TCRdb retains in-frame clones only, with some absent. The repertoire holds 35,000 to 40,000 clones, with roughly 74% as singletons. The sample was CD4+ T cells from PBMCs cultured without peptide, taken before COVID-19 vaccination. Receptors originate from a human donor who received a COVID-19 vaccine.

DNA for the CDR3: TGTGCCAGCAGCTTACTGACTAGACAAGAGACCCAGTACTTC. This gives the protein CASSLLTRQETQYF. This chain links TRBV7-2 with TRBJ2-5, with a tentative D call TRBD2 (6 bases). The V end lost 2 bases, the J end lost 2 bases, and 9 bases lay between the germline ends. CDR3 length: 14 residues. Germline lookup yields CDR1 SGHTA and CDR2 FQGNSA.

This clone was seen only a few times. The chain recombines TRBV6-5 with TRBJ1-1, with 8 bases identical to TRBD1. The V segment lost 10 bases and the J segment 4 bases; nucleotides outside the gene matches: 8. This CDR3 is 13 amino acids long. Germline V CDR1 and CDR2: MNHEY, SVGAGI. DNA of the CDR3: TGTGCCACCACAGGGGGTCGGACCACTGAAGCTTTCTTT. It yields the protein CATTGGRTTEAFF.

V usage is TRBV20-1 and J usage is TRBJ1-5; unclear D gene. The ends were cut back, 3 bases at V and 0 bases at J, with 21 bases in the middle. Germline lookup yields CDR1 DFQATT and CDR2 SNEGSKA (reference sequence). CDR3 length equals 18 residues. The CDR3 DNA reads as TGCAGTGCTAGTTCCACGGACGGCATCCTTCATAGCAATCAGCCCCAGCATTTT. Its translation is CSASSTDGILHSNQPQHF.

The genes are TRBV11-2 and TRBJ1-3; 8 nucleotides match TRBD1. The germline CDR1 and CDR2 sequences are SGHAT and FQNNGV. The CDR3 covers 15 residues. Trimming removed 6 bases from V and 3 bases from J; junction bases left unmatched: 7. CDR3 DNA sequence: TGTGCCAGCAGTCTGGGACAGGACCTTGGAAACACCATATATTTT. Residues: CASSLGQDLGNTIYF.

CDR3 in amino acids: CASSKPGVHTEAFF. The CDR3 coding sequence is TGTGCCAGCAGCAAACCAGGGGTGCACACTGAAGCTTTCTTT. The chain is built from TRBV11-2 and TRBJ1-1; a weak D match, TRBD1 (6 bases). This CDR3 spans 14 amino acids. The ends were cut back, 5 bases at V and 3 bases at J, with 13 bases in the middle. Germline V CDR1 and CDR2: SGHAT, FQNNGV. Drawing the rest from reference TRBV11-2 and TRBJ1-1, the complete variable domain is EAGVAQSPRYKIIEKRQSVAFWCNPISGHATLYWYQQILGQGPKLLIQFQNNGVVDDSQLPKDRFSAERLKGVDSTLKIQPAKLEDSAVYLCASSKPGVHTEAFFGQGTRLTVV.

This clone has a handful of counts. V gene TRBV28 combines with J gene TRBJ1-6, with TRBD1 as a possible D gene (6 bases). Trimming shortened V by 8 bases and J by 7 bases, and 15 bases separated the two germline ends. Germline V gene sequence: CDR1 MDHEN, CDR2 SYDVKM. CDR3 length equals 14 residues. The CDR3 region is CASRGGRANSPLHF. CDR3 in DNA: TGTGCCAGCCGGGGGGGCAGGGCCAATTCACCCCTCCACTTT.